There are many counts of the clone carrying this T cell receptor (beta chain). The antigen remains undetermined. This sample was included in a study of regulatory T cells in long-lasting Graves disease. Construction of TCR beta libraries relied on iRepertoire HTBI primers and on Arm-PCR targeting CDR3 regions. In the authors' methods: Under 75 TRBV and some 15 TRBJ segments were identified across samples. A single record per CDR3 protein comes from TCRdb applying MiXCR to the multiplex PCR reads. The V and J calls were not made by the authors but by TCRdb's processing. The sample records approximately 250,000 distinct CDR3 sequences, about 18% being singletons. As to time point: newly diagnosed GD, antithyroid drugs for less than 3 months. Construction of the TCR library relied on RNA isolated from PBMCs. Per the germline V gene, CDR1 is SNHLY and CDR2 is FYNNEI. The ends were cut back, 4 bases at V and 6 bases at J, with 12 bases in the middle. The CDR3 has 13 residues.

Findings and limits, study-wide: The study found persistent patients shared more public clonotypes (roughly 2,500) than new patients (around 1,000).

The clonotype originates from a female donor with Graves disease. The specimen comprised peripheral blood mononuclear cells (PBMCs), sampled at new diagnosis, from a patient treated with antithyroid drugs. The rearrangement links TRBV2 to TRBJ1-2, with D possibly being TRBD1 (6 bases). The CDR3, as DNA: TGTGCCAGCAGTGTCGGGGGGCGAGATGGCTACACCTTC. As protein: CASSVGGRDGYTF.